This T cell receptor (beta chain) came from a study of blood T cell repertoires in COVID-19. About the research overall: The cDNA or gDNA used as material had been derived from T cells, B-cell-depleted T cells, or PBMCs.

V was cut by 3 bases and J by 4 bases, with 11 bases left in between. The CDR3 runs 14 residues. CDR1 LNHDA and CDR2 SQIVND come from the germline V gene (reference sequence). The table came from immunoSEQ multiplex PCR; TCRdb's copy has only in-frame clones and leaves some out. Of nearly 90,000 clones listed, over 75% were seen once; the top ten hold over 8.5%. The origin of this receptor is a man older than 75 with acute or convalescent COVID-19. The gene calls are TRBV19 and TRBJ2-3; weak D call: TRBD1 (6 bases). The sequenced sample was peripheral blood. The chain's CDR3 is CASSIQRTADTQYF. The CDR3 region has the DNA TGTGCCAGTAGTATTCAGAGGACAGCAGATACGCAGTATTTT.